This TCR beta chain was retrieved from a study of blood T cell repertoires in COVID-19. The CDR3 has 15 amino acids. Trimming took 6 bases from V and 4 from J, leaving 16 bases between them. Looked up from germline, CDR1 is SEHNR and CDR2 is FQNEAQ (reference sequence). The assay was immunoSEQ multiplex PCR, and TCRdb's table has in-frame clones only and misses some. The sample holds tens of thousands of clones, approximately 82% seen once. Sequencing input: peripheral blood. The sequence was obtained from a man between 60 and 70 years old with acute or convalescent COVID-19. This chain connects TRBV7-9 to TRBJ1-3; D unresolved. CDR3 DNA: TGTGCCAGCAGTCAAACACGTTCCCTCGGAAACACCATATATTTT. This codes for CASSQTRSLGNTIYF. Supplemented by reference TRBV7-9 and TRBJ1-3, the full variable domain reads DTGVSQNPRHKITKRGQNVTFRCDPISEHNRLYWYRQTLGQGPEFLTYFQNEAQLEKSRLLSDRFSAERPKGSFSTLEIQRTEQGDSAMYLCASSQTRSLGNTIYFGEGSWLTVV.